Each of the 19 T cell receptor beta chains below was sequenced from the same sample in a study of cytomegalovirus exposure and HLA in healthy donors. Primers included in the PCR were 60 Vbeta and 13 Jbeta primers. Profiling relied on immunoSEQ multiplex PCR, and the TCRdb table lists in-frame clones only, not all of them. The table shows fewer than 60,000 clones, with about 80% occurring only once. What was sequenced was PBMCs. These receptor sequences come from a man over 45 in good health and CMV-seronegative.

Remarks on this clone: One end of the junction fails to match germline, which may point to a read error. The J gene is TRBJ2-7, the V gene TRBV11-2, with 10 bases identical to TRBD2. The length of the CDR3 is 13 residues. Germline V gene sequence: CDR1 SGHAT, CDR2 FQNNGV. The CDR3 sequence: CASSFLAGALITF. The CDR3 DNA reads as TGTGCCAGCAGCTTCCTAGCGGGGGCCCTAATTACGTTC.

The J gene is TRBJ1-1, the V gene TRBV23-1; D perhaps matches TRBD1 (5 bases). TRBV23-1 is an ORF, with its function uncertain. This CDR3 is built from 14 residues. The ends were cut back, 6 bases at V and 2 bases at J, with 13 bases in the middle. The CDR3 sequence: CASSGGYHNTEAFF. CDR3 DNA sequence: TGCGCCAGCAGCGGGGGGTATCATAACACTGAAGCTTTCTTT.

The chain has TRBV7-8 and TRBJ2-1, with D perhaps TRBD2 (5 bases). There are 15 residues in the CDR3. V was shortened by 6 bases and J by 6 bases, with 18 bases between the two germline ends. The germline V gene encodes CDR1 SGHVS and CDR2 FQNEAQ. The CDR3 DNA reads as TGTGCCAGCAGTTACCGGACTCGGACGGCCAATGAGCAGTTCTTC. Its translation is CASSYRTRTANEQFF.

This chain uses TRBV27 with TRBJ2-7; no clear D gene. The length of the CDR3 is 14 residues. The germline V gene encodes CDR1 MNHEY and CDR2 SMNVEV (reference sequence). V shed 2 bases and J shed 4 bases, with 12 bases lying between them. The CDR3 DNA reads TGTGCCAGCAGTTTAAAAGTCAGTGCTTACGAGCAGTACTTC. Encoded protein: CASSLKVSAYEQYF.

The chain recombines TRBV14 with TRBJ1-1; TRBD1 matches 12 bases. The CDR3 is made up of 16 amino acids. J gave up 5 bases and V 4 bases, and 8 bases lay outside the gene matches. From germline, CDR1 is SGHDN and CDR2 FVKESK. The CDR3 sequence is CASSPGDRGRGTEAFF. The DNA for the CDR3 is TGTGCCAGCAGCCCCGGGGACAGGGGGCGAGGAACTGAAGCTTTCTTT. The full variable domain, with the rest looked up from reference TRBV14 and TRBJ1-1, is EAGVTQFPSHSVIEKGQTVTLRCDPISGHDNLYWYRRVMGKEIKFLLHFVKESKQDESGMPNNRFLAERTGGTYSTLKVQPAELEDSGVYFCASSPGDRGRGTEAFFGQGTRLTVV.

The CDR3, as DNA: TGTGCCACCAGCAGACGGGGGGGTAGCACAGATACGCAGTATTTT. Translated: CATSRRGGSTDTQYF. The chain couples TRBV15 to TRBJ2-3; 8 bases are shared with TRBD2. V was clipped by 2 bases and J by 0 bases; unmatched bases: 1. The CDR3 is 15 amino acids. CDR1 and CDR2 (germline): LNHNV, YYDKDF (reference sequence).

This clone was detected only a few times. The chain recombines TRBV7-2 with TRBJ2-1; TRBD1 might be the D (5 bases). Germline V gene lookup returns CDR1 SGHTA and CDR2 FQGNSA. Trimming took off 0 bases at V and 0 bases at J, with 12 bases between the two ends. The CDR3 contains 17 residues. The DNA for the CDR3 is TGTGCCAGCAGCTTAGCACGGCGCAGGGACTCCTACAATGAGCAGTTCTTC. Translated, it gives CASSLARRRDSYNEQFF.

The chain uses TRBV15 and TRBJ2-5, with 7 bases identical to TRBD1. The germline gives CDR1 LNHNV, CDR2 YYDKDF (reference sequence). Trimming removed 1 base from V and 1 base from J; junction bases left unmatched: 0. The CDR3 extends over 14 amino acids. CDR3 coding DNA: TGTGCCACCAGCAGAGGGGACAGCCAAGAGACCCAGTACTTC. Its protein is CATSRGDSQETQYF. Together with reference TRBV15 and TRBJ2-5, the CDR3 gives the full variable domain: DAMVIQNPRYQVTQFGKPVTLSCSQTLNHNVMYWYQQKSSQAPKLLFHYYDKDFNNEADTPDNFQSRRPNTSFCFLDIRSPGLGDTAMYLCATSRGDSQETQYFGPGTRLLVL.

This clone appeared a few times. The chain couples TRBV19 to TRBJ2-1; 11 positions agree with TRBD2. Germline CDR1 is LNHDA and CDR2 is SQIVND (reference sequence). This CDR3 spans 15 amino acids. V dropped 7 bases and J dropped 9; count of bases not matched to a gene: 11. The CDR3 nucleotides are TGTGCCAGTACTCTACTAGCGGGGGAGGCTGGTGAGCAGTTCTTC. Encoded protein: CASTLLAGEAGEQFF.

The chain recombines TRBV2 with TRBJ2-1; no clear D gene. Trimming pared 4 bases from V and 5 bases from J, leaving 9 bases between. Per germline, CDR1 SNHLY and CDR2 FYNNEI. The CDR3 runs to 13 residues. This CDR3 is CASSAESHNEQFF. The DNA for the CDR3 is TGTGCCAGCAGTGCTGAAAGCCACAATGAGCAGTTCTTC.

This clone was seen only a few times. The V gene is TRBV4-1, the J gene TRBJ1-2; TRBD1 aligns across 10 bases. The V segment lost 3 bases and the J segment 8 bases; nucleotides outside the gene matches: 9. The CDR3 is 15 residues long. From germline, CDR1 is MGHRA and CDR2 YSYEKL. The CDR3 spells CASSQIDRGRGGYTF. The CDR3 region has the DNA TGCGCCAGCAGCCAGATTGACAGGGGGCGGGGAGGCTACACCTTC.

This clone was picked up a small number of times. CDR3 bases: TGTGCCAGTAGTATAGCCTGGACTAGCGGGTCTGAGCAGTTCTTC. Translating it yields CASSIAWTSGSEQFF. This sequence joins TRBV19 and TRBJ2-1; 11 bases match TRBD2. With V trimmed by 1 base and J by 9 bases, 5 bases remained unmatched. Germline V gene sequence: CDR1 LNHDA, CDR2 SQIVND (reference sequence). CDR3 length: 15 amino acids.

The chain carries TRBV5-4 and TRBJ1-4; 10 positions agree with TRBD1. Germline loops: CDR1 SGHNT, CDR2 YYREEE (reference sequence). There are 14 residues in the CDR3. Trimming at V came to 3 bases and at J to 8 bases, leaving 4 bases not matched to a gene. The CDR3 here is CASSWDRGGEKLFF. The CDR3 nucleotides read TGTGCCAGCAGCTGGGACAGGGGAGGCGAAAAACTGTTTTTT.

The V call is TRBV9, the J call TRBJ1-6; D remains unclear. V was pared by 0 bases and J by 7 bases, with 14 bases between. Germline assignment: CDR1 SGDLS and CDR2 YYNGEE. This CDR3 comprises 16 residues. The CDR3 nucleotides are TGTGCCAGCAGCGTAGAAGAGGGAAGAGGGAATTCACCCCTCCACTTT. Translated: CASSVEEGRGNSPLHF.

The gene calls are TRBV2 and TRBJ2-5; 12 nucleotides line up with TRBD2. Germline V gene lookup returns CDR1 SNHLY and CDR2 FYNNEI. The V and J ends lost 3 bases and 1 base, in that order; junction bases with no gene match: 0. The CDR3 is 15 amino acids. The CDR3 nucleotides are TGTGCCAGCAGTGAGACTAGCGGGGGCCAAGAGACCCAGTACTTC. Protein product: CASSETSGGQETQYF. The full variable domain, completed using reference TRBV2 and TRBJ2-5, is EPEVTQTPSHQVTQMGQEVILRCVPISNHLYFYWYRQILGQKVEFLVSFYNNEISEKSEIFDDQFSVERPDGSNFTLKIRSTKLEDSAMYFCASSETSGGQETQYFGPGTRLLVL.

This chain connects TRBV4-3 to TRBJ1-2; no definite D call. Trimming removed 0 bases from V and 4 bases from J, with 9 bases in between. This CDR3 contains 14 residues. In germline, CDR1 is LGHNA, CDR2 YSLEER. CDR3 coding DNA: TGCGCCAGCAGCCAAGATCTGGCTGGCTATGGCTACACCTTC. It is translated as CASSQDLAGYGYTF.

The V and J genes are TRBV7-9 and TRBJ2-7; TRBD1 matches 10 bases. CDR3 size: 15 residues. CDR1 is SEHNR and CDR2 is FQNEAQ in the germline V gene (reference sequence). Unmatched junction bases numbered 5, after V lost 0 bases and J lost 6 bases. CDR3 in amino acids: CASSLAGQGVGEQYF. The CDR3 DNA sequence: TGTGCCAGCAGCTTAGCCGGACAGGGGGTTGGCGAGCAGTACTTC.

In this sample, this clone turned up a few times. The chain combines TRBV30 with TRBJ2-3, with D maybe TRBD1 (6 bases). Trimming pared 5 bases from V and 6 bases from J, leaving 15 bases between. Germline lookup yields CDR1 GTSNPN and CDR2 SVGIG (reference sequence). This CDR3 is built from 13 residues. DNA for the CDR3: TGTGCCTGGGCCGCAGGGGTCAGGGATACGCAGTATTTT. As protein: CAWAAGVRDTQYF.

V is TRBV7-2 and J is TRBJ2-7; TRBD2 matches at 11 bases. This CDR3 has 14 amino acids. The trim removed 5 bases at V and 5 bases at J, leaving 5 bases unmatched. CDR1 is SGHTA, CDR2 FQGNSA, per germline. The CDR3: CASSAPTSGNEQYF. As DNA, the CDR3 is TGTGCCAGCAGCGCCCCGACTAGCGGGAACGAGCAGTACTTC.